A single sample is the source of the 5 T cell receptor beta chains below, sequenced in a study of blood T cell repertoires in COVID-19. Assay used: immunoSEQ multiplex PCR; TCRdb lists only in-frame clones, some missing. Among tens of thousands of clones, approximately 80% were seen once, and the ten largest hold roughly 18%. The specimen was peripheral blood. These TCRs come from a woman aged 55-69 years with acute or convalescent COVID-19.

The chain uses TRBV6-5 and TRBJ2-3, with TRBD1 matching 9 bases. The V gene end was trimmed by 6 bases and the J gene end by 2 bases; junction bases not matched to a gene: 3. Germline V gives CDR1 MNHEY, CDR2 SVGAGI. The CDR3 consists of 14 residues. The CDR3 DNA follows: TGTGCCAGCAGCGGGACAGGGAACACAGATACGCAGTATTTT. It translates to CASSGTGNTDTQYF.

The rearrangement uses TRBV28 and TRBJ2-1; D gene unclear. This CDR3 comprises 11 residues. CDR1 is MDHEN and CDR2 is SYDVKM in the germline V gene. Trimming pared 6 bases from V and 7 bases from J, leaving 7 bases between. The CDR3 loop reads CASREFNEQFF. The CDR3 DNA follows: TGTGCCAGCAGAGAGTTTAATGAGCAGTTCTTC. Using reference TRBV28 and TRBJ2-1 for the parts outside the CDR3, the full variable domain is DVKVTQSSRYLVKRTGEKVFLECVQDMDHENMFWYRQDPGLGLRLIYFSYDVKMKEKGDIPEGYSVSREKKERFSLILESASTNQTSMYLCASREFNEQFFGPGTRLTVL.

The chain joins TRBV7-2 to TRBJ2-1, with 8 bases fitting TRBD2. J was trimmed by 4 bases and V by 1 base; bases with no gene match: 6. Per the germline V gene, CDR1 is SGHTA and CDR2 is FQGNSA. The CDR3 totals 16 residues. As DNA, the CDR3 is TGTGCCAGCAGCTTAGTGGGGGCTAGCGGGTACAATGAGCAGTTCTTC. It encodes CASSLVGASGYNEQFF.

CDR3 sequence reads: CASSLGSGGRAFF. As DNA, the CDR3 is TGTGCCAGCAGCTTAGGTTCAGGGGGTAGAGCTTTCTTT. The rearrangement links TRBV7-9 to TRBJ1-1; 7 bases align to TRBD1. This CDR3 spans 13 amino acids. V was pared by 1 base and J by 10 bases, with 6 bases of the junction left unmatched. The V gene's germline CDR1 is SEHNR and CDR2 FQNEAQ (reference sequence).

The genes are TRBV6-6 and TRBJ1-6, with D perhaps matching TRBD1 (5 bases). The germline V gene encodes CDR1 MNHNY and CDR2 SVGAGI (reference sequence). The V gene lost 6 bases and the J gene lost 1 base, with 16 bases spanning the gap. The CDR3 totals 17 residues. CDR3 protein: CASSRDRIESYNSPLHF. The CDR3 DNA follows: TGTGCCAGCAGCCGAGACAGAATAGAGTCCTATAATTCACCCCTCCACTTT.